This T cell receptor (beta chain) came from a study of identical twins. In TCRdb, the 5' RACE reads were re-called with MiXCR into one record per CDR3 protein. The data show about 470,000 distinct CDR3 sequences, around 24% seen once. The CDR3 sequence is 11 residues long. From germline, CDR1 is SQVTM and CDR2 ANQGSEA. The V and J ends lost 6 bases and 1 base respectively, with 6 bases between them. Separately, the same data were catalogued under a study of T cells expressing NK-cell markers. That source reports: Sorted CD3+CD56-NKG2C+, CD3+CD56+NKG2C- and CD3+CD56+NKG2C+ T cells were the source of the TCR beta repertoires.

The V and J genes are TRBV29-1 and TRBJ1-1; unclear D gene. This TCR was sampled from a woman between 18 and 29 years old in good health. Sequencing was carried out using CD4+ T cells sorted from blood. CDR3 coding DNA: TGCAGCGTGAATTCGAACACTGAAGCTTTCTTT. Protein sequence: CSVNSNTEAFF.